Listed below are T cell receptor beta chains from one sample, sequenced in a study of immune evolution from preneoplasia to lung adenocarcinoma. Clones were read by immunoSEQ multiplex PCR, and TCRdb kept only the in-frame ones, dropping some. Here the sample spans about 6,500 clones, 65% to 80% being singletons. The sample comprised FFPE lung adenocarcinoma in situ tissue. These receptors were obtained from a donor at least 70 years old with lung adenocarcinoma. The CDR3 runs from the conserved cysteine through the conserved F or W. The order of the fields is CDR3 length, V gene, J gene, D gene, clone size, CDR3 protein, CDR3 DNA. D genes are given only for firm matches. The size of a clone is reported for some rows only, either as once, few or many, or as a class for expanded clones.

cdr3_length: 14; v_call: TRBV21-1; j_call: TRBJ2-1; d_call: -; clone_size: -; cdr3_aa: CASSKRLAVNEQFF; cdr3_nt: TGTGCCAGCAGCAAGCGCCTAGCGGTCAATGAGCAGTTCTTC
cdr3_length: 13; v_call: TRBV7-9; j_call: TRBJ1-2; d_call: -; clone_size: -; cdr3_aa: CASSLGANYGYTF; cdr3_nt: TGTGCCAGCAGCTTAGGCGCTAACTATGGCTACACCTTC
cdr3_length: 15; v_call: TRBV27; j_call: TRBJ2-1; d_call: -; clone_size: -; cdr3_aa: CASSTSESSYNEQFF; cdr3_nt: TGTGCCAGCAGCACAAGCGAGAGCTCCTACAATGAGCAGTTCTTC
cdr3_length: 14; v_call: TRBV19; j_call: TRBJ1-5; d_call: -; clone_size: once; cdr3_aa: CASSGTGQNQPQHF; cdr3_nt: TGTGCCAGTAGTGGGACCGGGCAAAATCAGCCCCAGCATTTT
cdr3_length: 13; v_call: TRBV9; j_call: TRBJ1-2; d_call: TRBD1; clone_size: few; cdr3_aa: CASSVEGAVGYTF; cdr3_nt: TGTGCCAGCAGCGTAGAGGGGGCGGTTGGCTACACCTTC
cdr3_length: 13; v_call: TRBV30; j_call: TRBJ1-3; d_call: TRBD1; clone_size: -; cdr3_aa: CAWRGQAGNTIYF; cdr3_nt: TGTGCCTGGAGAGGACAGGCTGGAAACACCATATATTTT
cdr3_length: 13; v_call: TRBV28; j_call: TRBJ1-6; d_call: -; clone_size: -; cdr3_aa: CATRDSYNSPLHF; cdr3_nt: TGTGCCACTAGGGACTCCTATAATTCACCCCTCCACTTT
cdr3_length: 17; v_call: TRBV28; j_call: TRBJ1-1; d_call: -; clone_size: -; cdr3_aa: CASSPHPPGAQNTEAFF; cdr3_nt: TGTGCCAGCAGTCCCCACCCCCCAGGGGCCCAGAACACTGAAGCTTTCTTT
cdr3_length: 14; v_call: TRBV18; j_call: TRBJ1-1; d_call: -; clone_size: few; cdr3_aa: CASSLLGQNTEAFF; cdr3_nt: TGTGCCAGCTCACTCCTGGGACAGAACACTGAAGCTTTCTTT
cdr3_length: 12; v_call: TRBV7-9; j_call: TRBJ1-2; d_call: TRBD1; clone_size: -; cdr3_aa: CASNPGGSGYTF; cdr3_nt: TGTGCCAGCAATCCAGGGGGAAGTGGCTACACCTTC
cdr3_length: 12; v_call: TRBV30; j_call: TRBJ1-4; d_call: -; clone_size: -; cdr3_aa: CAWSAGYEKLFF; cdr3_nt: TGTGCCTGGAGTGCAGGATACGAAAAACTGTTTTTT
cdr3_length: 16; v_call: TRBV18; j_call: TRBJ1-1; d_call: -; clone_size: -; cdr3_aa: CASSPTDITMNTEAFF; cdr3_nt: TGTGCCAGCTCACCAACGGACATTACCATGAACACTGAAGCTTTCTTT
cdr3_length: 16; v_call: TRBV6-5; j_call: TRBJ2-5; d_call: -; clone_size: -; cdr3_aa: CASSYSFLTGKETQYF; cdr3_nt: TGTGCCAGCAGTTACTCGTTTTTAACAGGGAAAGAGACCCAGTACTTC
cdr3_length: 17; v_call: TRBV4-2; j_call: TRBJ2-2; d_call: -; clone_size: -; cdr3_aa: CASSPTVDNRYTGELFF; cdr3_nt: TGTGCCAGCAGCCCGACTGTCGACAACCGTTACACCGGGGAGCTGTTTTTT
cdr3_length: 13; v_call: TRBV29-1; j_call: TRBJ1-1; d_call: -; clone_size: -; cdr3_aa: CSAVDDRETEAFF; cdr3_nt: TGCAGCGCCGTGGACGACCGGGAGACTGAAGCTTTCTTT
cdr3_length: 14; v_call: TRBV7-8; j_call: TRBJ1-1; d_call: -; clone_size: -; cdr3_aa: CASSPTTATTEAFF; cdr3_nt: TGTGCCAGCAGCCCAACCACAGCTACCACTGAAGCTTTCTTT
cdr3_length: 14; v_call: TRBV19; j_call: TRBJ1-5; d_call: -; clone_size: -; cdr3_aa: CASSIVVGNQPQHF; cdr3_nt: TGTGCCAGTAGTATAGTCGTAGGGAATCAGCCCCAGCATTTT
cdr3_length: 13; v_call: TRBV18; j_call: TRBJ2-5; d_call: -; clone_size: -; cdr3_aa: CASSPPRVGTQYF; cdr3_nt: TGTGCCAGCTCACCACCGAGGGTTGGAACCCAGTACTTC
cdr3_length: 15; v_call: TRBV12-1; j_call: TRBJ2-1; d_call: -; clone_size: -; cdr3_aa: CASSQYLGRPNEQFF; cdr3_nt: TGTGCCAGCAGCCAATATTTGGGCAGGCCGAATGAGCAGTTCTTC
cdr3_length: 13; v_call: TRBV19; j_call: TRBJ1-2; d_call: -; clone_size: few; cdr3_aa: CASSIRATDGYTF; cdr3_nt: TGTGCCAGTAGTATCCGGGCGACTGATGGCTACACCTTC